This entry lists 18 T cell receptor beta chains sequenced from one sample in a study of blood T cell repertoires in COVID-19. Sequenced by immunoSEQ multiplex PCR; TCRdb stores in-frame clones only, minus some. The repertoire holds fewer than 300,000 clones, with about nine tenths as singletons. What was sequenced was peripheral blood. These receptors were obtained from a woman under 40 with COVID-19, enrolled during active disease.

The chain uses TRBV6-5 and TRBJ1-5; 9 nucleotides match TRBD1. CDR3 length: 15 residues. Germline V gives CDR1 MNHEY, CDR2 SVGAGI. The ends lost 5 bases at V and 9 bases at J; junction bases unmatched: 11. The CDR3 loop is CASSRDRGSTSPQHF. DNA of the CDR3: TGTGCCAGCAGTCGCGACAGGGGGAGCACCTCGCCCCAGCATTTT.

The genes are TRBV11-1 and TRBJ2-7, with D perhaps matching TRBD1 (6 bases). CDR3 length: 15 amino acids. Trimming removed 1 base from V and 3 bases from J, with 13 bases in between. Germline V gene lookup returns CDR1 SGHAT and CDR2 FQDESV (reference sequence). CDR3 sequence (DNA): TGTGCCAGCAGCTTAGTGGGCGGACAGTTCTACGAGCAGTACTTC. Translated, it gives CASSLVGGQFYEQYF.

The chain is built from TRBV5-4 and TRBJ2-3, with TRBD2 matching over 15 bases. Looked up from germline, CDR1 is SGHNT and CDR2 is YYREEE (reference sequence). This CDR3 region has 17 residues. V gave up 4 bases and J gave up 5 bases; unmatched junction bases: 8. The CDR3 reads CASSGGLAGGPRDTQYF. CDR3 coding DNA: TGTGCCAGCAGCGGTGGACTAGCGGGGGGGCCTAGAGATACGCAGTATTTT.

The chain is built from TRBV11-3 and TRBJ2-3, with 8 bases aligning to TRBD1. The CDR3 loop spans 15 amino acids. Trimming cost V 4 bases and J 6 bases; bases outside gene matches: 9. In germline, CDR1 is SGHNT, CDR2 YENEEA. The chain's CDR3 is CASSSGQVTWDTQYF. CDR3 in DNA: TGTGCCAGCAGCTCGGGACAGGTTACTTGGGATACGCAGTATTTT.

This clone was counted a single time. The V call is TRBV3-1 (or the pseudogene TRBV3-2), the J call TRBJ2-2, with D tentatively TRBD1 (6 bases). The CDR3 sequence is 16 residues long. The V gene lost 6 bases and the J gene lost 3 bases, with 17 bases spanning the gap. CDR1 and CDR2 (germline): LGHDT, YNNKEL (reference sequence). The CDR3 region has the DNA TGTGCCAGCAGACAAACAGGGAAGAGGTACACCGGGGAGCTGTTTTTT. It yields the protein CASRQTGKRYTGELFF.

The chain recombines TRBV10-3 with TRBJ2-1, with TRBD2 matching 8 bases. The V segment lost 0 bases and the J segment 2 bases; nucleotides outside the gene matches: 0. The CDR3 extends over 15 amino acids. Germline CDR1 reads ENHRY; CDR2 reads SYGVKD. The CDR3 DNA reads TGTGCCATCAGTGAGTCTAGCGGGGCCTACAATGAGCAGTTCTTC. Its translation: CAISESSGAYNEQFF.

The rearrangement links TRBV3-1 (or the pseudogene TRBV3-2) to TRBJ2-7; tentatively, D is TRBD2 (6 bases). Germline lookup yields CDR1 LGHDT and CDR2 YNNKEL (reference sequence). The ends were cut back, 1 base at V and 3 bases at J, with 13 bases in the middle. CDR3 length equals 15 residues. The CDR3 DNA sequence: TGTGCCAGCAGCCAAGGAGGGGACTGGATCTACGAGCAGTACTTC. Protein sequence: CASSQGGDWIYEQYF.

The chain links TRBV6-6 to TRBJ2-6, with D possibly TRBD1 on 6 matching bases. Deletions cut 1 base from V and 4 bases from J, with 11 bases between. Looked up from germline, CDR1 is MNHNY and CDR2 is SVGAGI (reference sequence). The CDR3 length is 16 residues. The CDR3 is CASSYYRAAGANVLTF. In DNA form, the CDR3 reads TGTGCCAGCAGTTACTACAGGGCTGCCGGGGCCAACGTCCTGACTTTC.

CDR3 bases: TGCGCCAGCAGTCCTAGCGGGGAGAGCTACGAGCAGTACTTC. This encodes CASSPSGESYEQYF. The chain has TRBV5-1 and TRBJ2-7; TRBD2 matches 9 bases. The CDR3 runs to 14 residues. The V and J ends lost 5 bases and 3 bases, in that order; junction bases with no gene match: 6. Germline CDR1 reads SGHRS; CDR2 reads YFSETQ.

This clone was seen just once. The chain employs TRBV24-1 and TRBJ2-3; D is possibly TRBD2 (6 bases). Germline lookup yields CDR1 KGHDR and CDR2 SFDVKD. With 3 bases removed from V and 1 base from J, the gap between germline ends came to 10 bases. This CDR3 is 15 amino acids long. The CDR3 loop reads CATSDREDGTDTQYF. CDR3 nucleotides: TGTGCCACCAGTGATAGGGAGGACGGCACAGATACGCAGTATTTT.

This chain joins TRBV7-9 and TRBJ2-7; no definite D call. Germline V gives CDR1 SEHNR, CDR2 FQNEAQ (reference sequence). The CDR3 is 13 amino acids. Trimming removed 1 base at V and 8 bases at J, with 12 bases between. CDR3 in DNA: TGTGCCAGCAGCTTAGTAGTACCACAGAAGCAGTACTTC. This translates into CASSLVVPQKQYF.

The V and J genes are TRBV11-2 and TRBJ2-5; 10 nucleotides agree with TRBD2. The CDR3 sequence is 16 residues long. The germline V gene encodes CDR1 SGHAT and CDR2 FQNNGV. Unmatched junction bases numbered 7, after V lost 2 bases and J lost 4 bases. DNA of the CDR3: TGTGCCAGCAGCTTAAGCGGGGGGGTTTCTGGAGAGACCCAGTACTTC. Protein product: CASSLSGGVSGETQYF.

The V gene is TRBV5-1, the J gene TRBJ1-1, with 10 bases matching TRBD1. The CDR3 has 13 residues. From germline, CDR1 is SGHRS and CDR2 YFSETQ. The V segment lost 8 bases and the J segment 5 bases; nucleotides outside the gene matches: 6. CDR3 DNA sequence: TGCGCCAGTAGACAGGGGGCGCGGACTGAAGCTTTCTTT. Its protein is CASRQGARTEAFF. Using reference TRBV5-1 and TRBJ1-1 for the parts outside the CDR3, the full variable domain is KAGVTQTPRYLIKTRGQQVTLSCSPISGHRSVSWYQQTPGQGLQFLFEYFSETQRNKGNFPGRFSGRQFSNSRSEMNVSTLELGDSALYLCASRQGARTEAFFGQGTRLTVV.

V and J are TRBV28 and TRBJ1-1; maybe TRBD1 (5 bases). There are 12 residues in the CDR3. The ends were cut back, 6 bases at V and 6 bases at J, with 11 bases in the middle. Germline loops: CDR1 MDHEN, CDR2 SYDVKM. CDR3 residues: CASRSRGAEAFF. The CDR3 DNA reads TGTGCCAGCAGATCTCGGGGGGCTGAAGCTTTCTTT.

The J gene is TRBJ1-2, the V gene TRBV19; 8 positions match TRBD1. V gave up 11 bases and J gave up 7 bases; unmatched junction bases: 9. Per the germline V gene, CDR1 is LNHDA and CDR2 is SQIVND (reference sequence). The CDR3 sequence is 12 residues long. DNA for the CDR3: TGTGCCTCGGGACAGGTGGGGTCTGGCTACACCTTC. Translated, it gives CASGQVGSGYTF.

Only a few counts were recorded for this clone. V gene TRBV19 combines with J gene TRBJ2-7, with D hard to call. The CDR3 is 10 amino acids. V lost 6 bases, J lost 4 bases, and 4 bases lay in between. Germline CDR1 LNHDA, CDR2 SQIVND (reference sequence). The CDR3 DNA is TGTGCCAGTAGCCCATACGAGCAGTACTTC. Its translation: CASSPYEQYF.

The chain carries TRBV7-2 and TRBJ1-3; D may be TRBD1 (6 bases). Germline CDR1 is SGHTA and CDR2 is FQGNSA. The CDR3 has 15 residues. Trimming removed 3 bases from V and 0 bases from J, with 9 bases in between. CDR3 sequence (DNA): TGTGCCAGCAGCTTTACAGGGTCCTCTGGAAACACCATATATTTT. This sequence encodes CASSFTGSSGNTIYF.

In DNA, the CDR3 is TGTGCCAGCAGCTTCGGGACTAGCGGGGGGGCCTGGGCCTACGAGCAGTACTTC. Protein sequence: CASSFGTSGGAWAYEQYF. The V and J genes are TRBV5-4 and TRBJ2-7; 16 bases are a match to TRBD2. The V gene's germline CDR1 is SGHNT and CDR2 YYREEE (reference sequence). V lost 2 bases and J lost 2; bases outside the gene matches: 7. CDR3 length: 18 amino acids.